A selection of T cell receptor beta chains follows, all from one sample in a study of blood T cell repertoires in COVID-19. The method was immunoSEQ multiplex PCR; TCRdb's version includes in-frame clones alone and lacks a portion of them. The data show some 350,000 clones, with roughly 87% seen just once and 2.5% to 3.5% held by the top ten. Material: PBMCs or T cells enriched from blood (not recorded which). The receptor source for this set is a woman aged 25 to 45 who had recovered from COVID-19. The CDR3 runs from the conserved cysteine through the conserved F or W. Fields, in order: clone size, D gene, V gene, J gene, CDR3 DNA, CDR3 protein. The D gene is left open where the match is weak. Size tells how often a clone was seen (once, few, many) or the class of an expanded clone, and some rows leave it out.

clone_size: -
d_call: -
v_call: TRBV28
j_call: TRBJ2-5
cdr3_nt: TGTGCCAGCAGTTGGGGCAGGGGTCAAGAGACCCAGTACTTC
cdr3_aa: CASSWGRGQETQYF

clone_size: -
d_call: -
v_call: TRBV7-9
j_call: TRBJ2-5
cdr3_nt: TGTGCCAGCAGCTTAGGAGGAAGCCAAGAGACCCAGTACTTC
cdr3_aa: CASSLGGSQETQYF

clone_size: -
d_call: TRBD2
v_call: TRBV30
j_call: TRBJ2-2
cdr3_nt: TGTGCCTGGAGTAAGCCGGGAGGCACCGGGGAGCTGTTTTTT
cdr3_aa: CAWSKPGGTGELFF

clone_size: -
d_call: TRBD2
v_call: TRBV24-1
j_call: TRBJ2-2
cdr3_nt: TGTGCCACCAGTGTAGCGGGGGCAGGCACCGGGGAGCTGTTTTTT
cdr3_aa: CATSVAGAGTGELFF

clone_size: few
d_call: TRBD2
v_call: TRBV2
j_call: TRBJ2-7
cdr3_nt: TGTGCCAGCAGCGGGACTAGCGGATACTACGAGCAGTACTTC
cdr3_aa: CASSGTSGYYEQYF

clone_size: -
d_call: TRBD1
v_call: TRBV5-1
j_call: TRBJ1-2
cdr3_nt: TGCGCCAGCAGCCCACAAGGACAGGGGTATGGCTACACCTTC
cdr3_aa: CASSPQGQGYGYTF

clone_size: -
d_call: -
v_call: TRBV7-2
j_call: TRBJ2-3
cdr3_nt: TGTGCCAGCAGCTTATCTCGGGATACGCAGTATTTT
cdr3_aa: CASSLSRDTQYF

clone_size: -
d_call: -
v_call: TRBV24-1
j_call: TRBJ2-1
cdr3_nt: TGTGCCACCAGTGATGGCTATGAGCAGTTCTTC
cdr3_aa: CATSDGYEQFF

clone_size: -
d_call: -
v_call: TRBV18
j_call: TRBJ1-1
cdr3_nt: TGTGCCAGCTCACAACAGGGAATTGAAGCTTTCTTT
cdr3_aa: CASSQQGIEAFF

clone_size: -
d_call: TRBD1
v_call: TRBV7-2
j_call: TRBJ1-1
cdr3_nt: TGTGCCAGCAGACCTACAGGGGGGCGGGACACTGAAGCTTTCTTT
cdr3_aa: CASRPTGGRDTEAFF

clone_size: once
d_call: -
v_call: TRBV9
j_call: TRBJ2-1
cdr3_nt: TGTGCCAGCAGCCTAAAGGGGGGGTCCTACAATGAGCAGTTCTTC
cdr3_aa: CASSLKGGSYNEQFF

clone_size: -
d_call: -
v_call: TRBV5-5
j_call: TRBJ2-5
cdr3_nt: TGTGCCAGCAGCTTGGCCCCGGGAGAGACCCAGTACTTC
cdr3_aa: CASSLAPGETQYF

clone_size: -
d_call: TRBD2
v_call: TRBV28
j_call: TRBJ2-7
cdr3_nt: TGTGCCAGTACTAGCGGGAGGGTCGACTACGAGCAGTACTTC
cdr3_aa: CASTSGRVDYEQYF

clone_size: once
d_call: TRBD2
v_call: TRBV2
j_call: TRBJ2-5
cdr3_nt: TGTGCCAGCAGGAAGGGACTAGCGGGAGAGACCCAGTACTTC
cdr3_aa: CASRKGLAGETQYF

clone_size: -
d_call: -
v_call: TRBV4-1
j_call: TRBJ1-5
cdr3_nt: TGCGCCAGCAGCCCCGGCCGTCCGTGGATTTCGGGGAGCAATCAGCCCCAGCATTTT
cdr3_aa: CASSPGRPWISGSNQPQHF

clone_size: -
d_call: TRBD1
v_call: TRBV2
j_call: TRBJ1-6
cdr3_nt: TGTGCCAGCAGAGTAAACAGGGGTAGAAAATCACCCCTCCACTTT
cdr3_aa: CASRVNRGRKSPLHF

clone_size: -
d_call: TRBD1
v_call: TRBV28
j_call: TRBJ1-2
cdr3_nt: TGTGCCAGCAGTTTGTCCAGGGGGCATGGCTACACCTTC
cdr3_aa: CASSLSRGHGYTF

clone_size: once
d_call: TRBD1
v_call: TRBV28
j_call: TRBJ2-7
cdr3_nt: TGTGCCAGCAGTGACCCAACCGGGACAGATAAGCAGTACTTC
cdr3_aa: CASSDPTGTDKQYF

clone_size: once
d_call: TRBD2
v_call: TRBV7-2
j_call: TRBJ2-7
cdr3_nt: TGTGCCAGCAGCTTTGAAGCGGGAGTTCGGGAGCAGTACTTC
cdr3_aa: CASSFEAGVREQYF

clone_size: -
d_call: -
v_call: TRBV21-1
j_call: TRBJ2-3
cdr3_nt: TGTGCCAGCAGCATTCGATCTAGCGGGAGCACAGATACGCAGTATTTT
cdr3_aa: CASSIRSSGSTDTQYF

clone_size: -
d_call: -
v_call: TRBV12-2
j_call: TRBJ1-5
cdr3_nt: TGTGCAAGTCGCTTAAACCCTCCCCCGCGGGGCAATCAGCCCCAGCATTTT
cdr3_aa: CASRLNPPPRGNQPQHF

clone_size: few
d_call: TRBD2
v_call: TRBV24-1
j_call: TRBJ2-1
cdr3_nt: TGTGCCACCAGTGACTCGACTAGCGGGAGGGTTGAGCAGTTCTTC
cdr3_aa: CATSDSTSGRVEQFF

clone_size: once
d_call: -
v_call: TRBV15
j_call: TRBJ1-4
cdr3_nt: TGTGCCACCACCCCGGGGGGTCGACCCAATGAAAAACTGTTTTTT
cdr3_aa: CATTPGGRPNEKLFF

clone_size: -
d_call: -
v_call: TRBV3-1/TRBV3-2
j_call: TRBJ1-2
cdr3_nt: TGTGCCAGCAGCCAAGAGTTCGGGGGTGGCTACACCTTC
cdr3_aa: CASSQEFGGGYTF

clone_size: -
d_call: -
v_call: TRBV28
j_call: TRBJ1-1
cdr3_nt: TGTGCCAGCAGTTCGGGGGACACTGAAGCTTTCTTT
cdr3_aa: CASSSGDTEAFF

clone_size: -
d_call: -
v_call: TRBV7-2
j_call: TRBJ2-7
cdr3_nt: TGTGCCAGCAGCTACAGGGTTTATGATCAATACGAGCAGTACTTC
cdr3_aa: CASSYRVYDQYEQYF

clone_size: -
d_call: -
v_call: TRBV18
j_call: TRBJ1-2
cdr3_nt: TGTGCCAGCTCAGGACAGCCTTCCTATGGCTACACCTTC
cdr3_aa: CASSGQPSYGYTF

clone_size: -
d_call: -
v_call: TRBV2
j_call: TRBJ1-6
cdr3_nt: TGTGCCAGCACTAGCTATAATTCACCCCTCCACTTT
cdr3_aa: CASTSYNSPLHF

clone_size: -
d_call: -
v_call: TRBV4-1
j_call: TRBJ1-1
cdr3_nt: TGCGCCAGCAGCCAAGGCGTCCCCACTGAAGCTTTCTTT
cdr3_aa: CASSQGVPTEAFF

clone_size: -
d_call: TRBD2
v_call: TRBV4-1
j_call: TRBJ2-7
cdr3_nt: TGCGCCAGCAGCCAAGCGGGGAGGGACTCCTACGAGCAGTACTTC
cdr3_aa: CASSQAGRDSYEQYF

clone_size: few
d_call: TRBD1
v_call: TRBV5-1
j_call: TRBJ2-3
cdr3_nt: TGCGCCAGTAACCCGGGACAGGGCTTCACAGATACGCAGTATTTT
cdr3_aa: CASNPGQGFTDTQYF

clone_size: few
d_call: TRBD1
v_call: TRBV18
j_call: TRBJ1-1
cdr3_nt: TGTGCCAGCTCACCCGAGGAGGGGGACAGGGGGCTCGCTTTCTTT
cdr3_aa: CASSPEEGDRGLAFF

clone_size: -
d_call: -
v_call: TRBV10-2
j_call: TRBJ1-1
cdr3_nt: TGCGCCAGCAGGGGGGCTCTGGGGTACGGGACTGAAGCTTTCTTT
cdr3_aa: CASRGALGYGTEAFF

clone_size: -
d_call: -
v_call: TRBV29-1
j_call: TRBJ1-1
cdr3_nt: TGCAGCGTTGAATTGACAGGCCCCCTACCTGAAGCTTTCTTT
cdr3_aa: CSVELTGPLPEAFF

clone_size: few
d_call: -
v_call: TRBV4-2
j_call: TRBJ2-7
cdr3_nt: TGTGCCAGCAGCCAAGGCGGGGATTATGTAGGCGAGCAGTACTTC
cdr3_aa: CASSQGGDYVGEQYF

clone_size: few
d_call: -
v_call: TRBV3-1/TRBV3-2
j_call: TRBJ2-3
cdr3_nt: TGTGCCAGCAGCCCCACGGGAACTTCCACAGATACGCAGTATTTT
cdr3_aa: CASSPTGTSTDTQYF

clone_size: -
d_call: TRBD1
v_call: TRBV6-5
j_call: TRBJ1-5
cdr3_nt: TGTGCCAGCAGGGGGACAGGGGATCAGCCCCAGCATTTT
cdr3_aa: CASRGTGDQPQHF

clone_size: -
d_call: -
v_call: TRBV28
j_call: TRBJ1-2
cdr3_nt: TGTGCCAGCAGCACACCCAGAATTAACTATGGCTACACCTTC
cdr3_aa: CASSTPRINYGYTF

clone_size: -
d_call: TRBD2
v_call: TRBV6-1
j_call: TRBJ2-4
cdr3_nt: TGTGCCAGCAGTGAAGGTAGCGGGACCAGGGACATTCAGTACTTC
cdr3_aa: CASSEGSGTRDIQYF

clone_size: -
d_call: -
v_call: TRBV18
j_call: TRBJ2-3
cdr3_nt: TGTGCCAGCTCACCAGGGGGCCCTAGCACAGATACGCAGTATTTT
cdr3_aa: CASSPGGPSTDTQYF